What follows describes a single TCR beta chain. This sample is part of a study of T cells in Graves' hyperthyroidism and ophthalmopathy. Germline assignment: CDR1 DFQATT and CDR2 SNEGSKA (reference sequence). The CDR3 is 15 amino acids. Unmatched junction bases numbered 9, after V lost 3 bases and J lost 9 bases. There were TCR beta CDR3 regions amplified from RNA transcripts. The HTBI primer set drove a first-round RT-PCR of the TCR CDR3. Each CDR3 protein is one row after TCRdb ran MiXCR on the multiplex PCR reads. The sample holds a few hundred thousand distinct CDR3 sequences; around 13% are singletons and the top ten take roughly 33%.

The chain joins TRBV20-1 to TRBJ1-5; 12 bases agree with TRBD1. This sequence originates from a woman aged 40 to 49 with Graves' ophthalmopathy. The sequencing sample was made of blood. The CDR3, as DNA: TGCAGTGCTAGTACCGGGACAGGGGGCCAGCGGCCCCAGCATTTT. This translates into CSASTGTGGQRPQHF.